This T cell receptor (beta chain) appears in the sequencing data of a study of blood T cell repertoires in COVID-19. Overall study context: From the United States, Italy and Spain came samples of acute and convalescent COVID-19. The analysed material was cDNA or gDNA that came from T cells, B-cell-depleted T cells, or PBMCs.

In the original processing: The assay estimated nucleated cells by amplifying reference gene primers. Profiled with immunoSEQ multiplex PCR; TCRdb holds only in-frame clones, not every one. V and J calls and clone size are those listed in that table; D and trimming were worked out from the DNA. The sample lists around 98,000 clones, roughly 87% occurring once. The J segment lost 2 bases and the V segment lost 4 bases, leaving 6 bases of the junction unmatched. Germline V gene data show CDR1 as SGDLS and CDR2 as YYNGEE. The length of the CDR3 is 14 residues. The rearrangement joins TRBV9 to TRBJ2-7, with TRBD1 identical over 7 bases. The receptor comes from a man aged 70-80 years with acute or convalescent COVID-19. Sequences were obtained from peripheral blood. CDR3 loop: CASSPWTGTYEQYF. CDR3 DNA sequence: TGTGCCAGCAGCCCTTGGACAGGAACCTACGAGCAGTACTTC.